Listed below are T cell receptor beta chains from one sample, sequenced in a study of response to subunit inactivated influenza vaccine. From the RT-PCR reads, TCRdb called clonotypes with MiXCR, one entry per CDR3 protein. There are around 580,000 distinct CDR3 sequences in the sample; about 11% occur only once, and about 9.4% lies in the top ten. This material consisted of PBMCs from blood, taken on the day of vaccination. These receptors were collected from a man aged 45-60 years who received an inactivated influenza vaccine. Each CDR3 is given with its conserved first and last residue.

v_gene: TRBV18; j_gene: TRBJ1-2; len: 14; CDR3aa: CASSPPSNPYGYTF
v_gene: TRBV20-1; j_gene: TRBJ2-5; len: 12; CDR3aa: CSAKPGFETQYF
v_gene: TRBV6-5; j_gene: TRBJ1-2; len: 16; CDR3aa: CASSYSKSGVDYGYTF
v_gene: TRBV28; j_gene: TRBJ2-1; len: 12; CDR3aa: CASEGIGDEQFF
v_gene: TRBV4-3; j_gene: TRBJ1-1; len: 16; CDR3aa: CASSQDPGGAQTEAFF
v_gene: TRBV4-1; j_gene: TRBJ2-3; len: 16; CDR3aa: CASSRSSGLSTDTQYF
v_gene: TRBV12-3/TRBV12-4; j_gene: TRBJ2-1; len: 13; CDR3aa: CASSGTGYNEQFF
v_gene: TRBV7-2; j_gene: TRBJ2-2; len: 17; CDR3aa: CASSSHGQGRRTGELFF
v_gene: TRBV5-1; j_gene: TRBJ2-3; len: 14; CDR3aa: CASTLADLTDTQYF
v_gene: TRBV20-1; j_gene: TRBJ1-3; len: 17; CDR3aa: CSARDKDRGFSGNTIYF
v_gene: TRBV7-9; j_gene: TRBJ2-3; len: 15; CDR3aa: CASSPLAGAADTQYF